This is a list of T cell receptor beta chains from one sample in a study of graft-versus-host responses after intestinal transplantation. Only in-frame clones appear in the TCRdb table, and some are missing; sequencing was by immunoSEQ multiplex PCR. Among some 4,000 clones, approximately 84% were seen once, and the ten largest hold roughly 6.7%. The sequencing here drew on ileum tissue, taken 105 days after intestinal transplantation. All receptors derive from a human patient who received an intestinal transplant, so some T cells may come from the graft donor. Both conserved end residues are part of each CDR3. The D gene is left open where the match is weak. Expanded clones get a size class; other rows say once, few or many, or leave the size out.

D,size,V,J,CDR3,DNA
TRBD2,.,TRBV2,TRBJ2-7,CASRRDRGPGTSGSKHEQYF,TGTGCCAGCAGGAGGGACAGGGGCCCCGGGACTAGCGGGAGCAAACACGAGCAGTACTTC
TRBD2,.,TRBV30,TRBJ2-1,CAFPTSGHPSWNEQFF,TGTGCCTTCCCTACTAGCGGGCATCCCTCTTGGAATGAGCAGTTCTTC
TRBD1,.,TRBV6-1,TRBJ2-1,CASSAFLGTGGMEQFF,TGTGCCAGCAGTGCGTTCCTTGGGACAGGGGGGATGGAGCAGTTCTTC
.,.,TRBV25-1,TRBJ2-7,CASSEGYEQYF,TGTGCCAGCAGTGAGGGGTACGAGCAGTACTTC
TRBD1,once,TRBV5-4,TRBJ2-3,CASSLGAGGYADTQYF,TGTGCCAGCAGCTTGGGGGCAGGGGGTTATGCAGATACGCAGTATTTT
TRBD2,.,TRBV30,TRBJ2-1,CAWSYPGLAGVWVEQFF,TGTGCCTGGAGTTACCCGGGACTAGCGGGAGTTTGGGTTGAGCAGTTCTTC
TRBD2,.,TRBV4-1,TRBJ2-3,CASSQDRLAGTTDTQYF,TGCGCCAGCAGCCAAGATCGGCTAGCGGGGACCACAGATACGCAGTATTTT
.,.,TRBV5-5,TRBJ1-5,CASSLDFYSNQPQHF,TGTGCCAGCAGCTTGGATTTTTATAGCAATCAGCCCCAGCATTTT
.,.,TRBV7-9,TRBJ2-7,CASSLTIGVNEQYF,TGTGCCAGCAGCCTGACTATCGGGGTAAACGAGCAGTACTTC
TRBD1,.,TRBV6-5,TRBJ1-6,CASSYMQGGVNSPLHF,TGTGCCAGCAGTTATATGCAAGGGGGCGTTAATTCACCCCTCCACTTT
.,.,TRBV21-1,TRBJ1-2,CASLLGQKCLHGYTF,TGTGCCAGCCTACTGGGACAGAAGTGTTTGCATGGCTACACCTTC
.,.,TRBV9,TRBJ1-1,CASSGEGSNTEAFF,TGTGCCAGCAGCGGGGAAGGGTCGAACACTGAAGCTTTCTTT
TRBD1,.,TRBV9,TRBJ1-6,CASSVGQGSPLHF,TGTGCCAGCAGCGTTGGACAGGGCTCACCCCTCCACTTT
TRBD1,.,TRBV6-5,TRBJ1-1,CASSYHRGLNTEAFF,TGTGCCAGCAGTTACCACAGGGGACTGAACACTGAAGCTTTCTTT
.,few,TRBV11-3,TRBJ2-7,CASSRTYAIGYEQYF,TGTGCCAGCAGCCGTACGTACGCTATAGGCTACGAGCAGTACTTC
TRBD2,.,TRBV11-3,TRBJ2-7,CASSFTSGGYEQYF,TGTGCCAGCAGCTTTACTAGCGGGGGCTACGAGCAGTACTTC
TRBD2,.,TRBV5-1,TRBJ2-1,CASSWTSGSSYNEQFF,TGCGCCAGCAGCTGGACTAGCGGGAGCTCCTACAATGAGCAGTTCTTC
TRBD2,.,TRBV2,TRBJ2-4,CASSPTSGGFFGKNIQYF,TGTGCCAGCAGTCCGACTAGCGGGGGGTTCTTCGGCAAAAACATTCAGTACTTC
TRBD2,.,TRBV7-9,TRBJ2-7,CASSSTSGSYEQYF,TGTGCCAGCAGCTCGACTAGCGGGAGCTACGAGCAGTACTTC
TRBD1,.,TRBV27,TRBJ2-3,CASSLWDRGTDTQYF,TGTGCCAGCAGTTTATGGGACAGGGGCACAGATACGCAGTATTTT
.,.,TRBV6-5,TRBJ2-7,CASSLRSGPYEQYF,TGTGCCAGCAGCCTGCGGAGCGGGCCCTACGAGCAGTACTTC
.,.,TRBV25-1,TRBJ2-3,CASSESRGVDVDTQYF,TGTGCCAGCAGTGAATCCAGGGGGGTGGACGTAGATACGCAGTATTTT
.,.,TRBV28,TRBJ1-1,CASSLLRGAVNTEAFF,TGTGCCAGCAGTTTATTACGGGGGGCAGTGAACACTGAAGCTTTCTTT
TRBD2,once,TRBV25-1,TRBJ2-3,CASSERGGTDTQYF,TGTGCCAGCAGTGAGCGGGGGGGCACAGATACGCAGTATTTT
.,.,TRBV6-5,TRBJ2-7,CASSYKYEQYF,TGTGCCAGCAGTTACAAATACGAGCAGTACTTC
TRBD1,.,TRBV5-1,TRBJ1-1,CASSLVTGSHTEAFF,TGCGCCAGCAGCTTGGTGACAGGGAGTCACACTGAAGCTTTCTTT
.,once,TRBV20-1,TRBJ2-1,CSARTYNEQFF,TGCAGTGCTAGGACCTACAATGAGCAGTTCTTC
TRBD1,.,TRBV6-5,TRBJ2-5,CASSPSPGQGETQYF,TGTGCCAGCAGCCCATCACCGGGACAGGGAGAGACCCAGTACTTC
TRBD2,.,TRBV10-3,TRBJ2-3,CAISVSGEGTDTQYF,TGTGCCATCAGTGTCAGCGGGGAGGGCACAGATACGCAGTATTTT